These T cell receptor beta chains were read from a single sample in a study of response to subunit inactivated influenza vaccine. Each CDR3 protein is one row after TCRdb ran MiXCR on the RT-PCR reads. The profile shows about 150,000 distinct CDR3 sequences, around 10% of them singletons. The source material was CD8+ T cells sorted from PBMCs, sampled roughly 24 months after vaccination. The receptors come from a man between 50 and 69 years old who received an inactivated influenza vaccine. Both conserved end residues are trimmed from each CDR3. Part of the rows lack a size; the others show once, few, many or a class for expanded clones.

abundance: few
v_gene: TRBV9
j_gene: TRBJ2-3
CDR3aa: ASSDILGADTQY

abundance: .
v_gene: TRBV28
j_gene: TRBJ2-2
CDR3aa: ASSYDREEAGELF

abundance: .
v_gene: TRBV6-2/TRBV6-3
j_gene: TRBJ2-1
CDR3aa: ASSYYSGANEQF

abundance: few
v_gene: TRBV29-1
j_gene: TRBJ2-7
CDR3aa: SVEVASGRYEQY

abundance: .
v_gene: TRBV7-9
j_gene: TRBJ2-1
CDR3aa: ASTHRYNEQF

abundance: many
v_gene: TRBV5-1
j_gene: TRBJ2-7
CDR3aa: ASSLDTPGFYEQY

abundance: few
v_gene: TRBV13
j_gene: TRBJ2-3
CDR3aa: ASSLGTLTDTQY

abundance: .
v_gene: TRBV4-1
j_gene: TRBJ2-7
CDR3aa: ASSQDRNRGRVEQY

abundance: .
v_gene: TRBV15
j_gene: TRBJ2-7
CDR3aa: ATSRSRQGGYEQY

abundance: .
v_gene: TRBV5-1
j_gene: TRBJ1-1
CDR3aa: ATAGGPLDTEAF

abundance: .
v_gene: TRBV11-2
j_gene: TRBJ1-4
CDR3aa: ASSIQGAYEKLF

abundance: few
v_gene: TRBV11-2
j_gene: TRBJ1-4
CDR3aa: ASSLIGTVQYEKLF

abundance: few
v_gene: TRBV6-1
j_gene: TRBJ1-5
CDR3aa: ASTGNSNQPQH

abundance: .
v_gene: TRBV7-2
j_gene: TRBJ2-1
CDR3aa: ASSLWFREGAGNEQF

abundance: .
v_gene: TRBV28
j_gene: TRBJ2-3
CDR3aa: ASRLAGAWTDTQY

abundance: few
v_gene: TRBV11-2
j_gene: TRBJ1-4
CDR3aa: ASSLDIRVQEKLF

abundance: many
v_gene: TRBV21-1
j_gene: TRBJ1-3
CDR3aa: ASSNFLTSGNTIY